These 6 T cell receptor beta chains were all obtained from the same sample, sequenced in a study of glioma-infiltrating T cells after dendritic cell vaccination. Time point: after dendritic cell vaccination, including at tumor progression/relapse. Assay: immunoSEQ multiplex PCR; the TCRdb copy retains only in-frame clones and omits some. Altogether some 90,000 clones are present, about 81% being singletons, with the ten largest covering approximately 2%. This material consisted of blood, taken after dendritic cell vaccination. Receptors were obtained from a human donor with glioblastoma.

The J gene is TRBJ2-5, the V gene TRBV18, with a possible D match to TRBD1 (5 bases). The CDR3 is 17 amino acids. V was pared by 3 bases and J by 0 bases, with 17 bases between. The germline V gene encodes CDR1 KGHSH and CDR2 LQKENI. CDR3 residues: CASSPRQKSTYQETQYF. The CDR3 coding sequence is TGTGCCAGCTCACCGAGACAGAAGTCAACGTACCAAGAGACCCAGTACTTC.

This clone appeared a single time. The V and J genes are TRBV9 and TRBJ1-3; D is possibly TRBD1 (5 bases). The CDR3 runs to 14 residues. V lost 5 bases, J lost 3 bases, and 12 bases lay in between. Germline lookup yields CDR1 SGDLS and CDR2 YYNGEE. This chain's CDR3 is CASSPSRVGNTIYF. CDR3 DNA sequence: TGTGCCAGCAGTCCCAGCAGGGTTGGAAACACCATATATTTT.

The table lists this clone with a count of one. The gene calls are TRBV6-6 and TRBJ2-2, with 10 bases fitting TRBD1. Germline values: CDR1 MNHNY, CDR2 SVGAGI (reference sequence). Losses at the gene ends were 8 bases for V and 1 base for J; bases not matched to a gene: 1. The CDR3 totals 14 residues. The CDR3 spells CASGDRGNTGELFF. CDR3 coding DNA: TGTGCCAGCGGGGACAGGGGGAACACCGGGGAGCTGTTTTTT.

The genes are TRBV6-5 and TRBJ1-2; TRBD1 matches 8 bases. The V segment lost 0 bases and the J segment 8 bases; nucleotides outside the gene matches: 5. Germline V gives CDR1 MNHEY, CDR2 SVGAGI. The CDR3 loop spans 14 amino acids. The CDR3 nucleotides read TGTGCCAGCAGTTACTCGGGCAGGGGGCGAGGCTACACCTTC. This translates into CASSYSGRGRGYTF.

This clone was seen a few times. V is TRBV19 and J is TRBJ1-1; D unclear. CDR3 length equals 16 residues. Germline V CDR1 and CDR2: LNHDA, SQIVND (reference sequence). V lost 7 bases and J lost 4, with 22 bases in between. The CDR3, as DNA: TGTGCCAGTACAGCCGACGGCGGAGTCTTGGGCACTGAAGCTTTCTTT. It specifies CASTADGGVLGTEAFF.

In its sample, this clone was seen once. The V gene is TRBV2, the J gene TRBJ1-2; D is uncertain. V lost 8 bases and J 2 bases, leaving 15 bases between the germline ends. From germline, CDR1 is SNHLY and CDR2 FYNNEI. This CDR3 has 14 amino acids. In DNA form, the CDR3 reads TGTGCCAGCGGGAGTGAGGGTTTAAACTATGGCTACACCTTC. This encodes CASGSEGLNYGYTF.